The present entry profiles one T cell receptor (beta chain) with its context. No antigen is known for it. These data come from a study of a mutant IDH1 vaccine in newly diagnosed glioma. About the research overall: Treated patients, approximately 60% male and about 38% female, averaged approximately 40 years of age. Standard pretreatment was either radiotherapy, temozolomide, or, for most, radiochemotherapy with temozolomide.

Time point specified: week 11, during vaccination. All doses held 300 ug of mutant IDH1 20-mer peptide, with topical imiquimod. New WHO grade 3 or 4 astrocytomas that were IDH1-mutant and ATRX-lost had been found in donors. The CDR3 length is 12 residues. Germline V gene sequence: CDR1 MDHEN, CDR2 SYDVKM. V was shortened by 1 base and J by 3 bases, with 4 bases between the two germline ends. Here immunoSEQ multiplex PCR was the method, and the copy in TCRdb shows in-frame clones only, minus some. The data show roughly 120,000 clones, around four fifths seen once. This TCR was recovered from a man aged 35-49 years with glioma. V usage is TRBV28 and J usage is TRBJ2-7; D not certain. Sample: PBMCs, taken from a glioma patient whose treatment included an IDH1 peptide vaccine. CDR3 loop: CASSLSRYEQYF. The CDR3 DNA is TGTGCCAGCAGTTTATCACGCTACGAGCAGTACTTC.